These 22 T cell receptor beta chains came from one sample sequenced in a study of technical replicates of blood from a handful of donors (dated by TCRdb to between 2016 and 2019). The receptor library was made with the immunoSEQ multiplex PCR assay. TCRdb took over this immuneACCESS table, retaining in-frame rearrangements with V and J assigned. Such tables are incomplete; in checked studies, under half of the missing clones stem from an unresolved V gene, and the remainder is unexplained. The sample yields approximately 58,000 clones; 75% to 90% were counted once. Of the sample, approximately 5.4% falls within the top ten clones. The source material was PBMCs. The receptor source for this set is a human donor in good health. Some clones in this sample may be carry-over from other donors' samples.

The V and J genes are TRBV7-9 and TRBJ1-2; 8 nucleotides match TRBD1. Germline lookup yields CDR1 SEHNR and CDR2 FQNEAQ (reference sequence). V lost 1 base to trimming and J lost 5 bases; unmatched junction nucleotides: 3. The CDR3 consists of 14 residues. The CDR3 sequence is CASSLGGQAYGYTF. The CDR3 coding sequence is TGTGCCAGCAGCTTAGGGGGACAGGCATATGGCTACACCTTC.

CDR3 residues: CASSLGSGGGMDTQYF. The CDR3 DNA reads TGCGCCAGCTCCTTGGGGTCGGGCGGGGGGATGGATACGCAGTATTTT. The J gene is TRBJ2-3, the V gene TRBV5-1; 8 bases are a match to TRBD2. This CDR3 region has 16 residues. Per the germline V gene, CDR1 is SGHRS and CDR2 is YFSETQ. The ends lost 7 bases at V and 6 bases at J; junction bases unmatched: 16.

CDR3 region: CASSSGTRETQYF. DNA for the CDR3: TGTGCCAGCAGCTCCGGGACTCGAGAGACCCAGTACTTC. The chain links TRBV11-2 to TRBJ2-5; D possibly corresponds to TRBD2 (6 bases). CDR1 is SGHAT and CDR2 is FQNNGV in the germline V gene. With 4 bases removed from V and 4 bases from J, the gap between germline ends came to 10 bases. There are 13 residues in the CDR3.

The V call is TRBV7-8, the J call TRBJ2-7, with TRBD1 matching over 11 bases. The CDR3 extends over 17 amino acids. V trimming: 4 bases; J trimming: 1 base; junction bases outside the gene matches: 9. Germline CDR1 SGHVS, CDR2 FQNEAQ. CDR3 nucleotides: TGTGCCAGCAGCTCACCCGGGACAGGGGGTCGTTCCTACGAGCAGTACTTC. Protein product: CASSSPGTGGRSYEQYF.

This CDR3 reads CAMLGGASGTGELFF. CDR3 sequence (DNA): TGTGCCATGCTGGGAGGGGCTAGCGGCACCGGGGAGCTGTTTTTT. The V gene is TRBV10-3, the J gene TRBJ2-2, with 7 nucleotides matching TRBD2. The ends lost 9 bases at V and 4 bases at J; junction bases unmatched: 11. The V gene's germline CDR1 is ENHRY and CDR2 SYGVKD. The CDR3 runs 15 residues.

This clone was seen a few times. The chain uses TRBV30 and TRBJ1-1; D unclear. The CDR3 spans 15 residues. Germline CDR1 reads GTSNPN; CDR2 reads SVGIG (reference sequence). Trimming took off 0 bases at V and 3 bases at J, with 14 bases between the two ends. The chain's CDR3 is CAWSVSGSGDTEAFF. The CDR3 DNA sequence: TGTGCCTGGAGTGTATCGGGGTCCGGGGACACTGAAGCTTTCTTT.

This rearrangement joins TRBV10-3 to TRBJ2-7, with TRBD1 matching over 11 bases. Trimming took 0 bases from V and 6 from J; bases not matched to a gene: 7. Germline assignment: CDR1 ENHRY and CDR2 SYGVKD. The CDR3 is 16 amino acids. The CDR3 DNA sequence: TGTGCCATCAGTGAGTCAGGTTGGGGGACAGGGGGCGAGCAGTACTTC. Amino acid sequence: CAISESGWGTGGEQYF.

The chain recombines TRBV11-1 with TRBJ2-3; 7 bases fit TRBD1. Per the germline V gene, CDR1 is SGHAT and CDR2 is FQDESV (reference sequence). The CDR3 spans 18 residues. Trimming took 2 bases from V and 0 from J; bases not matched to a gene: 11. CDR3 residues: CASSLRTRTGRSTDTQYF. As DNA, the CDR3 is TGTGCCAGCAGCTTAAGGACGAGGACAGGCAGAAGCACAGATACGCAGTATTTT.

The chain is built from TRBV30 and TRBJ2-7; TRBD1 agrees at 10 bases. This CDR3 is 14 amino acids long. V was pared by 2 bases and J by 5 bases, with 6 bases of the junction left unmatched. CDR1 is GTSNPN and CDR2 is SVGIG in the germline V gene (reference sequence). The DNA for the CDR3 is TGTGCCTGGAGTACGGGACAGGGGTCCCACGAGCAGTACTTC. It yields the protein CAWSTGQGSHEQYF.

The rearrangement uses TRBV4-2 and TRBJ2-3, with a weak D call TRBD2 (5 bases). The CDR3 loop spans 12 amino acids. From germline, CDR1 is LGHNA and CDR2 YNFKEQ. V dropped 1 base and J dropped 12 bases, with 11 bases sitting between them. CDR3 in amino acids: CASSQGGKRQYF. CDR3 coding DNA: TGTGCCAGCAGCCAAGGAGGGAAACGCCAGTATTTT.

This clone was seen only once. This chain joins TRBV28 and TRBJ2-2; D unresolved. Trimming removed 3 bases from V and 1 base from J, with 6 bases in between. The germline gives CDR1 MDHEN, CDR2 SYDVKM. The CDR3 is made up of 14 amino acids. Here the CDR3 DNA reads TGTGCCAGCAGTTTGCGGATGAACACCGGGGAGCTGTTTTTT. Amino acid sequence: CASSLRMNTGELFF.

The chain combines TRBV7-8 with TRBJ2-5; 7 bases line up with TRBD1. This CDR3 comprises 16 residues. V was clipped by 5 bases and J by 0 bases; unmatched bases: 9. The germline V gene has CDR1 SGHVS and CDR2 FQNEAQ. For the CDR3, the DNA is TGTGCCAGCAGCCTCGAGGGGGCTACATACCAAGAGACCCAGTACTTC. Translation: CASSLEGATYQETQYF.

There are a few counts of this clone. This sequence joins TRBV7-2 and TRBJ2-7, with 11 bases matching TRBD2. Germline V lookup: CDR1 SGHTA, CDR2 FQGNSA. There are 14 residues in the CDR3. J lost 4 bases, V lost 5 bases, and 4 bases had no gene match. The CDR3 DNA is TGTGCCAGCAGCCAGGGACTAGCGGTATACGAGCAGTACTTC. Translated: CASSQGLAVYEQYF.

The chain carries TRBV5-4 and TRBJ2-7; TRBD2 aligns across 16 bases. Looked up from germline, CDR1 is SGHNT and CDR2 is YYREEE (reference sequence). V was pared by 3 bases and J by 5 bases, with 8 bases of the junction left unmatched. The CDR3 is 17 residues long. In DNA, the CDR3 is TGTGCCAGCAGCTCGGGACTAGCGGGAGGGAGTGGCCACGAGCAGTACTTC. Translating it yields CASSSGLAGGSGHEQYF.

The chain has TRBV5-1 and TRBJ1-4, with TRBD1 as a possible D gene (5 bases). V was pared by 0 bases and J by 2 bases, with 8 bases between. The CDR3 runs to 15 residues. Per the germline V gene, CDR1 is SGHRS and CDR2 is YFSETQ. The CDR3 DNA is TGCGCCAGCAGCTTGGACGGGGGTACTAATGAAAAACTGTTTTTT. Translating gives CASSLDGGTNEKLFF.

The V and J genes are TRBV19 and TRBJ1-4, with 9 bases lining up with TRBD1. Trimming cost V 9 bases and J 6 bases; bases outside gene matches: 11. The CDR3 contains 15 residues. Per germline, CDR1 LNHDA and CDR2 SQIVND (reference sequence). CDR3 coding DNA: TGTGCCAGCAAAGGACAGGGGAACATATATGAAAAACTGTTTTTT. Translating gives CASKGQGNIYEKLFF.

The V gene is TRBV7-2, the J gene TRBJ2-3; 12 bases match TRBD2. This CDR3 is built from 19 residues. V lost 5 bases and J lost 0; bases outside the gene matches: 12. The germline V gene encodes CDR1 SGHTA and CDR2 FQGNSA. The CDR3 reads CASSRQGRLAGGSTDTQYF. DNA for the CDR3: TGTGCCAGCAGCCGTCAAGGCCGGCTAGCGGGGGGGAGCACAGATACGCAGTATTTT.

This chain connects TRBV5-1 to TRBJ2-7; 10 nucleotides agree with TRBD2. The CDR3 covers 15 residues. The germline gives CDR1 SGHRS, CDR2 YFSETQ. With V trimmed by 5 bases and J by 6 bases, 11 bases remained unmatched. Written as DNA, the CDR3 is TGCGCCAGCAGTTTGACCCTGACTAGCGGGTCCGAGCAGTACTTC. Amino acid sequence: CASSLTLTSGSEQYF.

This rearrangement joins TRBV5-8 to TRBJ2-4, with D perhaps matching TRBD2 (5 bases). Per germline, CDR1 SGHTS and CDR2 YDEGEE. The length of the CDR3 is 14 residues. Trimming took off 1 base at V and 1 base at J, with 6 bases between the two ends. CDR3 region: CASSLRGAKNIQYF. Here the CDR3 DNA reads TGTGCCAGCAGCTTGCGCGGGGCCAAAAACATTCAGTACTTC.

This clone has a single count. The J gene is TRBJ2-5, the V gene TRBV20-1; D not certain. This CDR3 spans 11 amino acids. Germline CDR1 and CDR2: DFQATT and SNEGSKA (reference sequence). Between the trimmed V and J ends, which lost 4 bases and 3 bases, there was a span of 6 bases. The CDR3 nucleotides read TGCAGTGCTAACTCCGAAGAGACCCAGTACTTC. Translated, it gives CSANSEETQYF.

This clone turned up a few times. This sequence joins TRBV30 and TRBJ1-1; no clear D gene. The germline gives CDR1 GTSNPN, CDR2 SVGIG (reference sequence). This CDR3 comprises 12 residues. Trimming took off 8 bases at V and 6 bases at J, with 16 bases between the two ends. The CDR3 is CARGGRVAEAFF. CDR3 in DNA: TGTGCCAGAGGAGGTAGAGTCGCTGAAGCTTTCTTT.

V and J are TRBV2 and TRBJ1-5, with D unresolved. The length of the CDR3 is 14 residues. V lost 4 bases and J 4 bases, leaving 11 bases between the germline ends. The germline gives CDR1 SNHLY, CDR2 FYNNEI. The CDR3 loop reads CASSVARNNQPQHF. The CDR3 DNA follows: TGTGCCAGCAGTGTGGCCAGAAATAATCAGCCCCAGCATTTT.